The rows below give T cell receptor beta chains drawn from one sample of a study of T-cell memory formation after mild COVID-19. TCRdb called the 5' RACE reads again in MiXCR, with one record for every CDR3 protein. The sample has around 430,000 distinct CDR3 sequences, about 15% seen once. Sequences were obtained from PBMCs or a T cell subset sorted from them (not recorded which). The receptors originated from a man aged 18 to 30 who had mild COVID-19 (a few samples of this study predate the infection). Cell type and time point are not known. Both conserved end residues are trimmed from each CDR3. The size of a clone is reported for some rows only, either as once, few or many, or as a class for expanded clones.

clone size	J gene	V gene	CDR3 protein
few	TRBJ1-1	TRBV12-3/TRBV12-4	ASSPGMGSTEAF
few	TRBJ2-1	TRBV4-1	ASSHRSPYNEQF
NA	TRBJ2-6	TRBV6-6	ASSSRTIGSGANVLT
many	TRBJ2-5	TRBV24-1	ATSDAGGAQETQY
NA	TRBJ1-2	TRBV12-3/TRBV12-4	ASSDRSYGYT
few	TRBJ1-6	TRBV6-6	ASSYNSPLH
NA	TRBJ1-1	TRBV5-4	ASSSEIPAGEAF
NA	TRBJ2-2	TRBV7-9	ASSNIKGLTGELF
few	TRBJ1-4	TRBV3-1	ASSQESLGKLF
few	TRBJ1-1	TRBV5-1	ASSLSGRAPRTEAF
NA	TRBJ2-2	TRBV20-1	SAPTSTGELF
few	TRBJ1-1	TRBV4-2	ASSQPRTAPKAF
few	TRBJ2-5	TRBV5-4	ASSWGRQETQY
NA	TRBJ1-1	TRBV5-5	ASSWKGMGTEAF
NA	TRBJ1-5	TRBV4-3	ASSQDVGDTQPQH
NA	TRBJ1-1	TRBV7-2	ASSLVPDMNTEAF
few	TRBJ1-5	TRBV4-1	ASSQDTGGYQPQH
many	TRBJ2-7	TRBV5-1	ASSLGGGRYEQY
few	TRBJ1-5	TRBV18	ASLTGGNQPQH
NA	TRBJ1-6	TRBV15	ATSRALRDPYNSPLH
few	TRBJ1-1	TRBV12-3/TRBV12-4	ASSLRPDGHTEAF
NA	TRBJ2-7	TRBV6-4	VRGESYEQY
few	TRBJ2-7	TRBV7-8	ASTDRGDEQY
few	TRBJ2-4	TRBV27	ASKPLATGNKNIQY
few	TRBJ1-2	TRBV7-9	ASSFGQTFNYGYT
once	TRBJ2-3	TRBV12-3/TRBV12-4	ASSLAVSSTDTQY
few	TRBJ1-3	TRBV4-1	ASRGTVSGNTIY
NA	TRBJ2-5	TRBV5-1	ASSVQSTQETQY
many	TRBJ2-5	TRBV19	AISPPGTVRETQY
NA	TRBJ1-4	TRBV6-5	ASSYSTWGSEKLF
many	TRBJ2-1	TRBV5-1	ASSLVEPYYNEQF
many	TRBJ2-3	TRBV2	ASSMTGITDTQY
many	TRBJ1-2	TRBV7-9	ASSSENGGYT
NA	TRBJ2-1	TRBV5-1	ASSLEETNEQF
NA	TRBJ1-3	TRBV20-1	SASEGYSGNTIY
NA	TRBJ2-1	TRBV14	ASSQDGVGAAGPYNEQF
NA	TRBJ1-2	TRBV6-2/TRBV6-3	ASSSIQRPSGYT
few	TRBJ2-2	TRBV29-1	SVGLAHTGELF
few	TRBJ2-5	TRBV10-2	ARRAAGETQY
few	TRBJ2-5	TRBV7-2	ASSLDVMGQY
few	TRBJ2-3	TRBV12-3/TRBV12-4	ASRPGLAGAGDTQY
NA	TRBJ1-1	TRBV7-2	ASSYQAQRKTEAF
NA	TRBJ2-1	TRBV20-1	SVKGWTLSYNEQF
few	TRBJ2-5	TRBV10-1	ASSEKRGVQETQY
few	TRBJ1-2	TRBV7-3	ASSPDGAGGHYGYT